The 9 T cell receptor beta chains in this list originate from one sample, sequenced in a study of Graves' ophthalmopathy and Graves' hyperthyroidism (dated by TCRdb to the late 2010s). TCRdb shows the sequencer as Illumina HiSeq 2000. For repertoire sequencing, the TCR beta CDR3 regions were amplified from RNA transcripts. HTBI primers and the Qiagen OneStep RT-PCR kit were used in a first-round RT-PCR, which was followed by a second-round multiplex PCR, size selection and purification. TCRdb cleaned the public reads at Q25 with fastp, built clones with MiXCR and kept in-frame beta chains. All rows with the same CDR3 protein become a single entry with the most common DNA and genes. The sample table contains 1 million to 1.3 million distinct CDR3 sequences; only one count was recorded for roughly 35% of them. 11% of the sample is held by the ten biggest clonotypes. Sequenced material: peripheral blood or thyroid tissue (not recorded which). The receptors come from an adult man with Graves' hyperthyroidism.

The genes are TRBV5-1 and TRBJ1-5; 9 bases are a match to TRBD1. V dropped 4 bases and J dropped 10; count of bases not matched to a gene: 6. The germline CDR1 and CDR2 sequences are SGHRS and YFSETQ. CDR3 size: 13 residues. In nucleotides, the CDR3 is TGCGCCAGCAGCACAGGGGGCGATTCACCCCAGCATTTT. This gives the protein CASSTGGDSPQHF. Variable domain in full (rest from reference TRBV5-1 and TRBJ1-5): KAGVTQTPRYLIKTRGQQVTLSCSPISGHRSVSWYQQTPGQGLQFLFEYFSETQRNKGNFPGRFSGRQFSNSRSEMNVSTLELGDSALYLCASSTGGDSPQHFGDGTRLSIL.

The chain employs TRBV7-9 and TRBJ2-7; TRBD1 aligns across 7 bases. CDR1 and CDR2 (germline): SEHNR, FQNEAQ (reference sequence). With 3 bases clipped from V and 2 bases from J, the junction kept 13 bases outside the gene matches. The CDR3 totals 17 residues. CDR3 region: CASSLASRTGKTYEQYF. Written as DNA, the CDR3 is TGTGCCAGCAGCTTGGCATCTCGGACAGGAAAGACCTACGAGCAGTACTTC.

This clonotype has a count of ten or more. The chain uses TRBV5-8 and TRBJ1-3; no firm D call. Germline values: CDR1 SGHTS, CDR2 YDEGEE. V was pared by 7 bases and J by 8 bases, with 10 bases between. This CDR3 contains 11 residues. CDR3 sequence (DNA): TGTGCCAGCGGTGTCGGAGACACCATATATTTT. It encodes CASGVGDTIYF. The whole variable domain, remainder taken from reference TRBV5-8 and TRBJ1-3, is EAGVTQSPTHLIKTRGQQATLRCSPISGHTSVYWYQQALGLGLQFLLWYDEGEERNRGNFPPRFSGRQFPNYSSELNVNALELEDSALYLCASGVGDTIYFGEGSWLTVV.

As for this clonotype: A much more abundant neighbour one base away suggests this may be a read error. This chain connects TRBV24-1 to TRBJ2-2, with D perhaps TRBD1 (7 bases). CDR3 length equals 13 residues. Germline V gene sequence: CDR1 KGHDR, CDR2 SFDVKD. CDR3 bases: TGTGCCACCAGCAGGGGGGTCACCGTGGAGCTGTTTTTT. It codes for CATSRGVTVELFF.

This clonotype was observed at least ten times. The chain is built from TRBV7-9 and TRBJ1-6; D is unclear. Trimming removed 1 base from V and 8 bases from J, with 9 bases in between. Germline-derived CDR1 and CDR2 are SEHNR and FQNEAQ (reference sequence). This CDR3 is built from 14 residues. The CDR3 reads CASSLELEYSPLHF. CDR3 DNA: TGTGCCAGCAGCTTAGAGCTAGAGTATTCACCCCTCCACTTT.

Many counts were recorded for this clonotype. The rearrangement joins TRBV4-3 to TRBJ1-4; D call uncertain. Trimming left V 4 bases short and J 8 bases short, with 17 bases between. Germline values: CDR1 LGHNA, CDR2 YSLEER. The CDR3 extends over 15 amino acids. CDR3 sequence (DNA): TGCGCCAGCAGCCTTGGAGTGAGGCTGAGGGAAAAACTGTTTTTT. This translates into CASSLGVRLREKLFF.

Note on this clonotype: A read error is possible here, since a much larger clone lies one base away. Because the CDR3's place on the DNA is in doubt, the DNA is left out and the CDR3 is given as listed by TCRdb. This chain joins TRBV20-1 and TRBJ2-7. CDR1 is DFQATT, CDR2 SNEGSKA, per germline (reference sequence). Counting both end residues, the CDR3 totals 15 amino acids. This chain's CDR3 is CSARGVGGGSYEHYF.

The chain joins TRBV4-3 to TRBJ2-5; unclear D gene. Germline CDR1 is LGHNA and CDR2 is YSLEER. The CDR3 extends over 14 amino acids. Deletions cut 1 base from V and 3 bases from J, with 9 bases between. The CDR3 DNA follows: TGCGCCAGCAGCCAAGTTCAAGTCAAAGAGACCCAGTACTTC. Translation gives CASSQVQVKETQYF.

Only a few counts were recorded for this clonotype. V usage is TRBV20-1 and J usage is TRBJ1-1; D is ambiguous. Germline assignment: CDR1 DFQATT and CDR2 SNEGSKA (reference sequence). This CDR3 is built from 11 residues. V was cut by 7 bases and J by 2 bases, with 8 bases left in between. Here the CDR3 reads CSVYSNTEAFF. The CDR3, as DNA: TGCAGTGTTTACAGCAACACTGAAGCTTTCTTT.